This T cell receptor beta chain was observed in a study of shared clonotypes between healthy human individuals (dated by TCRdb to 2018 to 2021). Some background on the complete study: Three men and two women, aged 18 to 49 years, made up the cohort. Leukapheresis yielded between about 0.8 and 8.9 billion PBMCs per donor. To estimate repertoire size and how much clonotype sharing occurs between individuals, the study deeply sequenced the blood TCR repertoires of about 5 healthy adults. Per donor, three plates each were used for CD4 naive and CD4 memory, two for CD8 naive, and one for CD8 memory. To increase sequencing depth and limit assay-specific biases, different laboratories used diverse techniques to prepare libraries and sequence TCR repertoires.

Using the deep immunoSEQ assay, multiplex PCR amplified TCR CDR3 regions from genomic DNA. Extracted genomic DNA from each cell subset was spread evenly across all wells of several immunoSEQ 96-well plates, with each plate serving as a replicate. For sorted subsets, each replicate PCR was loaded with 150 to 250 ng genomic DNA, equivalent to approximately 33,000 T cell genomes. Purified libraries were quantified with a Qubit 3.0 fluorometer, sized on a Bioanalyzer 2100, and re-quantified with the KAPA Library Quantification kit. Each immunoSEQ 96-well plate was sequenced on its own single-read 150-cycle Illumina NextSeq 550 flow cell. Per the original workflow: The immunoSEQ output contained only junctional sequences without quality scores, so filtering could not match that applied to full-length reads. Sequences were annotated with PyIR, a Python wrapper for IgBLAST v1.9, and V/J genes and CDR3 were assigned using IMGT germline references. Reads were removed for weak V/J assignments (E-value above 1e-6), missing CDR3, stop codons, out-of-frame junctions, or ambiguous translated residues. V3J clonotypes were defined as sequences sharing an identical inferred V gene, J gene, and CDR3 amino acid sequence. Percentage overlap between repertoires was computed as shared unique clonotypes divided by the size of the smaller repertoire. Repertoire richness was assessed with RTK rarefaction, the Chao1 estimator, and Recon v2.1 estimates of unobserved clonotypes. OLGA was used to compute generation probabilities for all TCRbeta clonotypes that the gDNA method yielded from a few donors. In TCRdb, the immuneACCESS table is reduced to in-frame sequences with V and J assigned. These tables do not hold every clone; where another copy was compared, an unresolved V gene accounts for under half, and the others remain unexplained. That table gives V, J and clone size, and the DNA gave D and trimming. This sample is represented by nearly 1,000,000 clones; 76% of them were singletons. Approximately 1.5% of the sample lies in the top ten.

Results the study describes overall, beyond this receptor: Sampling was limited to blood, and TCR repertoires in tissue likely differ from TCR repertoires in blood. Naive subsets generally had larger estimated clonotype richness than memory subsets. Higher generation probabilities were observed for clonotypes shared by all four sorted-subset donors than for non-shared clonotypes. Incomplete sequencing was indicated by rarefaction of sorted-subset datasets, despite the large sequencing depth. Pairwise subsampling led to the expectation that sequencing depth would affect the degree of clonotype sharing among donors. Around 5.4% of naive CD4, around 3.6% of naive CD8, about 2.5% of memory CD4, and approximately 0.4% of memory CD8 clonotypes were shared across four donors. Because the study included a small number of donors, the genetic and exposure-history diversity represented was limited.

The donors were healthy, HIV-negative adults with no recently reported acute infections or vaccinations. All donors were Caucasian adults living in Nashville, Tennessee, USA. CD4+ T cells were enriched through magnetic negative selection, after which naive cells were positively selected on CD45RA and the remaining negative fraction served as the memory subset. Blood was obtained by leukapheresis, after which PBMCs were separated by Ficoll-Histopaque density gradient centrifugation and cryopreserved in liquid nitrogen vapor phase. Analytical flow cytometry was used to check the purity and quantity of each magnetically sorted T cell population. Genomic DNA was isolated from every sorted fraction and measured by UV absorbance on a Nanodrop 2000c. The CDR1 and CDR2 encoded by the germline V gene are SGHTA and FQGNSA. Taken from cysteine to phenylalanine, the CDR3 has 15 residues. Kept here is only the CDR3 DNA, which spans 45 bases and is read in frame from base 1. Trimmed from V: 2 bases; trimmed from J: 2 bases; junction bases lacking a gene match: 5.

A remark on this clone: Its antigen specificity is not known. Base qualities were left out, and no much larger clone turns up one base away.

The sequence is built from TRBV7-2 and TRBJ2-7; 8 nucleotides in the junction match TRBD2. The source material was memory CD4+ T cells sorted from blood. The cell subset or site label corresponds to: CD45RA-negative fraction. The TCR originated in a man younger than 30 in good health. The DNA is TGTGCCAGCAGCTTATATAGCGGGACTACCTACGAGCAGTACTTC. Translated, this is CASSLYSGTTYEQYF.